This T cell receptor beta chain was sequenced during a study of T cell responses to AZD1222 COVID-19 vaccine. At the level of the study: Combined were second doses at about 4 or about 12 weeks. Study observations and caveats: It was only six AZD1222 recipients who were seropositive at baseline. The breadth and depth of Spike-specific TCRs increased once two AZD1222 doses had been given. Repertoires were obtained solely post-peak T cell response.

CDR1 and CDR2 (germline): LGHDT, YNNKEL (reference sequence). J gave up 2 bases and V 3 bases, and 3 bases lay outside the gene matches. This CDR3 is built from 15 residues. The assay was immunoSEQ multiplex PCR, and TCRdb's table has in-frame clones only and misses some. The sample comprises 120,000 or so clones, over 75% of which are singletons, and under 9.5% rests with the top ten. Concerning this clone itself: No antigen is known for it.

The sequenced sample was peripheral blood, obtained on day 0 of AZD1222 vaccination. This clonotype originated in an adult in good health. This chain links TRBV3-1 (or the pseudogene TRBV3-2) with TRBJ1-2; 10 bases fit TRBD1. The CDR3 nucleotides read TGTGCCAGCAGCCAGCGGGACAGGGGAAACTATGGCTACACCTTC. Translating gives CASSQRDRGNYGYTF.